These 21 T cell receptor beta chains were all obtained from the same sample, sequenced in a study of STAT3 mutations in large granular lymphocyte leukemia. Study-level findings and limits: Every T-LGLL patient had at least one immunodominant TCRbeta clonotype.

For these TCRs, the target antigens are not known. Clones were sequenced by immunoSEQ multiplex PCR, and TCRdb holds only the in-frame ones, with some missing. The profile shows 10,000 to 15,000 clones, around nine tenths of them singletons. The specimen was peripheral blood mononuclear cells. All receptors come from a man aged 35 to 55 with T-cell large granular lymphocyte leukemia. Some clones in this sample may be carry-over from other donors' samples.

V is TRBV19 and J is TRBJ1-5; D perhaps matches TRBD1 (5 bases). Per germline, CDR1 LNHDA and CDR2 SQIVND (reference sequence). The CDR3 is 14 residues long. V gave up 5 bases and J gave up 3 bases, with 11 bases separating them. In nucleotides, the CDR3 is TGTGCCAGTAGTTCGCGACAGTCCAATCAGCCCCAGCATTTT. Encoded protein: CASSSRQSNQPQHF.

The CDR3 nucleotides read TGTGCCAGCAGTTACTCCGACGGGGTTAACTATGGCTACACCTTC. It is translated as CASSYSDGVNYGYTF. V and J are TRBV6-6 and TRBJ1-2, with no clear D. The CDR3 sequence is 15 residues long. Germline V CDR1 and CDR2: MNHNY, SVGAGI (reference sequence). V was pared by 0 bases and J by 1 base, with 9 bases between.

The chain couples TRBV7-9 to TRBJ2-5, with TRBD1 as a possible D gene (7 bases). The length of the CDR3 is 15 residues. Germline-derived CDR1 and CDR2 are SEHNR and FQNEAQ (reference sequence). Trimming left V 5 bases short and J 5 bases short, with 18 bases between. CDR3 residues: CASSPATGRLETQYF. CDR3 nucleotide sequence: TGTGCCAGCAGCCCAGCGACAGGGAGGTTGGAGACCCAGTACTTC. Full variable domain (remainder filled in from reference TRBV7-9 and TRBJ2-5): DTGVSQNPRHKITKRGQNVTFRCDPISEHNRLYWYRQTLGQGPEFLTYFQNEAQLEKSRLLSDRFSAERPKGSFSTLEIQRTEQGDSAMYLCASSPATGRLETQYFGPGTRLLVL.

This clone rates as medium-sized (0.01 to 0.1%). The CDR3 loop is CASSWPTATGELFF. The CDR3 DNA sequence: TGCGCCAGCAGCTGGCCGACAGCCACCGGGGAGCTGTTTTTT. The V gene is TRBV5-1, the J gene TRBJ2-2; maybe TRBD1 (5 bases). Germline CDR1 reads SGHRS; CDR2 reads YFSETQ. CDR3 length: 14 amino acids. Trimming took 3 bases from V and 4 from J, leaving 10 bases between them.

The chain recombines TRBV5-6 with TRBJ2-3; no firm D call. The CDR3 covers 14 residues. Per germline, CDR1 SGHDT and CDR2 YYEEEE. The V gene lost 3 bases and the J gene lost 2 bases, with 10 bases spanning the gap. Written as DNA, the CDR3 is TGTGCCAGCAGCTCCTTGGGGTACACAGATACGCAGTATTTT. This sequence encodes CASSSLGYTDTQYF.

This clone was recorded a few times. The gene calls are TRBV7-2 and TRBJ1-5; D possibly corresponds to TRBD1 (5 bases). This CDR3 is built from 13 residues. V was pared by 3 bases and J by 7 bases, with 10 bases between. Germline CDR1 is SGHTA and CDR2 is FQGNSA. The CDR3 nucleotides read TGTGCCAGCAGCTTTCTCCAGGGCCAGCCCCAGCATTTT. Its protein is CASSFLQGQPQHF.

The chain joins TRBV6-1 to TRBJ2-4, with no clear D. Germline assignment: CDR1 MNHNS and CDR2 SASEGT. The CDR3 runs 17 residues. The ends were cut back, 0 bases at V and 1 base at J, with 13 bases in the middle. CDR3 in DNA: TGTGCCAGCAGTGAAGCGGTCCTCGTGGGGGCCAAAAACATTCAGTACTTC. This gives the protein CASSEAVLVGAKNIQYF.

This CDR3 is CASKVNTEAFF. CDR3 nucleotide sequence: TGTGCCAGCAAGGTGAACACTGAAGCTTTCTTT. The V and J genes are TRBV7-9 and TRBJ1-1, with D unclear. CDR3 size: 11 residues. V was pared by 7 bases and J by 0 bases, with 3 bases between. Germline-derived CDR1 and CDR2 are SEHNR and FQNEAQ (reference sequence).

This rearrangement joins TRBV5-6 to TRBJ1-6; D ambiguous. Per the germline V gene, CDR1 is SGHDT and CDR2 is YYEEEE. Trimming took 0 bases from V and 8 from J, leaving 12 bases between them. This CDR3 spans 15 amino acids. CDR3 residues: CASSLGGWSDSPLHF. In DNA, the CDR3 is TGTGCCAGCAGCTTGGGAGGGTGGTCGGATTCACCCCTCCACTTT.

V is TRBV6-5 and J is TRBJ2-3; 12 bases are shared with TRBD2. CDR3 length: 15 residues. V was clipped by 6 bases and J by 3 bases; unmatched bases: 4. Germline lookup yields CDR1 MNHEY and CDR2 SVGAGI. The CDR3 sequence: CASSLAGGATDTQYF. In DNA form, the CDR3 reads TGTGCCAGCAGCCTAGCGGGGGGGGCGACAGATACGCAGTATTTT.

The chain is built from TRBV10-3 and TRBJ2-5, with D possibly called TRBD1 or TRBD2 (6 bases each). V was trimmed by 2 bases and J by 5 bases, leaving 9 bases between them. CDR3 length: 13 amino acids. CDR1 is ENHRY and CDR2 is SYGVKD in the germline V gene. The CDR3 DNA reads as TGTGCCATCAGTGAGCCCGGGGGCGAGACCCAGTACTTC. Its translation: CAISEPGGETQYF.

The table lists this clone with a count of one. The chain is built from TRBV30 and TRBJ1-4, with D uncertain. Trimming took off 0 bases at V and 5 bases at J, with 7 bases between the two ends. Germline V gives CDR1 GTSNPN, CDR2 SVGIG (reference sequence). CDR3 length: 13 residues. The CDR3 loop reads CAWSVWLNEKLFF. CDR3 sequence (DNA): TGTGCCTGGAGTGTTTGGTTGAATGAAAAACTGTTTTTT.

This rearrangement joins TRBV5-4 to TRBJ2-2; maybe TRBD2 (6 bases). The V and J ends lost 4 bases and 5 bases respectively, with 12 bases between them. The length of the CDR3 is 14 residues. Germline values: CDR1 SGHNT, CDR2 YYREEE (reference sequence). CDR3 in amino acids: CASSPWGETGELFF. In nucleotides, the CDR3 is TGTGCCAGCAGCCCGTGGGGGGAGACCGGGGAGCTGTTTTTT.

CDR3 residues: CASRQRGDNQPQHF. CDR3 nucleotides: TGTGCCAGCAGGCAACGGGGGGACAATCAGCCCCAGCATTTT. V usage is TRBV6-1 and J usage is TRBJ1-5, with D possibly TRBD1 on 5 matching bases. The V end lost 6 bases, the J end lost 3 bases, and 12 bases lay between the germline ends. The germline gives CDR1 MNHNS, CDR2 SASEGT. The CDR3 has 14 residues.

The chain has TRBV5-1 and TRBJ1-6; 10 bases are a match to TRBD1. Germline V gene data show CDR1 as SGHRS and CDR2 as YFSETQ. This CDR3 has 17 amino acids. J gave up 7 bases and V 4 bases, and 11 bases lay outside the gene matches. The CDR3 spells CASSPIPVDRGNSPLHF. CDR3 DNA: TGCGCCAGCAGCCCCATCCCAGTGGACAGGGGGAATTCACCCCTCCACTTT.

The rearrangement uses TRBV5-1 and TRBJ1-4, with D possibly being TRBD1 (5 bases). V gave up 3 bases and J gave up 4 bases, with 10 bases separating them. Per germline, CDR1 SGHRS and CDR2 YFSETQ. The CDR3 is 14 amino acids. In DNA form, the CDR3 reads TGCGCCAGCAGCTCGGGTCAGGGTAATGAAAAACTGTTTTTT. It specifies CASSSGQGNEKLFF.

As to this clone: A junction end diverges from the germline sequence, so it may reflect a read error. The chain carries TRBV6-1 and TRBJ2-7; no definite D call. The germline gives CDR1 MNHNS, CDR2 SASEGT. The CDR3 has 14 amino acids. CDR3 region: CASRDLLVSDEQYF. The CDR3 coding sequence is TGTGCCAGCAGGGACCTACTCGTCTCCGACGAGCAGTACTTC.

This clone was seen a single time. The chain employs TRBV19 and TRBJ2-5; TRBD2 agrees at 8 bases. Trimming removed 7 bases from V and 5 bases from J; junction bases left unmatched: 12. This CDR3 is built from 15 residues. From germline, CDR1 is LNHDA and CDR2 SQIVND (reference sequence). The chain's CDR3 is CASTTGGARFETQYF. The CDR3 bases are TGTGCCAGTACCACCGGGGGGGCGCGTTTTGAGACCCAGTACTTC.

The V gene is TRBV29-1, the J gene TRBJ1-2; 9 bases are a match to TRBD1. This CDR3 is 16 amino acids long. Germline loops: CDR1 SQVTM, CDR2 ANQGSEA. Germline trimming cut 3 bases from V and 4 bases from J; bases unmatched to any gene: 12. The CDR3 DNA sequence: TGCAGCGTTGACAAGGGACAGGGAAGTCTCAGCTATGGCTACACCTTC. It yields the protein CSVDKGQGSLSYGYTF. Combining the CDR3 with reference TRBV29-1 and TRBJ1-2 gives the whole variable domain SAVISQKPSRDICQRGTSLTIQCQVDSQVTMMFWYRQQPGQSLTLIATANQGSEATYESGFVIDKFPISRPNLTFSTLTVSNMSPEDSSIYLCSVDKGQGSLSYGYTFGSGTRLTVV.

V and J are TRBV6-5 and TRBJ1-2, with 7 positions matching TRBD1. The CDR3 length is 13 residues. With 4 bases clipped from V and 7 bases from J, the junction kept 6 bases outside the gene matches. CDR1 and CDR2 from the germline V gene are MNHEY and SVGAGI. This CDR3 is CASSFTGEGGYTF. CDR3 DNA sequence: TGTGCCAGCAGTTTCACAGGGGAGGGTGGCTACACCTTC.

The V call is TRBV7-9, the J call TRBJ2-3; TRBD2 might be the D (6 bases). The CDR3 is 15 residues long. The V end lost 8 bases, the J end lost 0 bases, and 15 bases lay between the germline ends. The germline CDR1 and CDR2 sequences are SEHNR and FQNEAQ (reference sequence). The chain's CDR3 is CASLAGRGSTDTQYF. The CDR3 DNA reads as TGTGCCAGCTTAGCCGGGCGGGGTAGCACAGATACGCAGTATTTT.